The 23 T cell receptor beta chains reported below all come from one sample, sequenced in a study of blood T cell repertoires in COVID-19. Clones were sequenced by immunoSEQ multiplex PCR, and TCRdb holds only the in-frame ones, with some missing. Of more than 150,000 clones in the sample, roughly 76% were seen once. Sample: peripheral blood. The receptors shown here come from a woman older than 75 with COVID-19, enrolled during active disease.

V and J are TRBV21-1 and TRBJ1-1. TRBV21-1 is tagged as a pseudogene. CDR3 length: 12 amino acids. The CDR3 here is CASSKDGGEAFF. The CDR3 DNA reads TGTGCCAGCAGCAAAGATGGCGGTGAAGCTTTCTTT.

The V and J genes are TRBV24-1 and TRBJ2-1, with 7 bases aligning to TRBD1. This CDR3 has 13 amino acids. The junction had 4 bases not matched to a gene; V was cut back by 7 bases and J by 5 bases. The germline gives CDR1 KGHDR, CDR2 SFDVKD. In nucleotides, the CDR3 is TGTGCCACCAGCCAGACAGGGCACAATGAGCAGTTCTTC. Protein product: CATSQTGHNEQFF.

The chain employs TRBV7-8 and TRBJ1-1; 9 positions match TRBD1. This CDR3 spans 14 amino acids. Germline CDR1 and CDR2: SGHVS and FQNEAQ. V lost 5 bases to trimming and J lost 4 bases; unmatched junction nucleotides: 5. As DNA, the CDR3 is TGTGCCAGCAGCAAGACAGGGGGAGGCACTGAAGCTTTCTTT. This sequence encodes CASSKTGGGTEAFF. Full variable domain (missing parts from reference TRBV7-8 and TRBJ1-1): GAGVSQSPRYKVAKRGQDVALRCDPISGHVSLFWYQQALGQGPEFLTYFQNEAQLDKSGLPSDRFFAERPEGSVSTLKIQRTQQEDSAVYLCASSKTGGGTEAFFGQGTRLTVV.

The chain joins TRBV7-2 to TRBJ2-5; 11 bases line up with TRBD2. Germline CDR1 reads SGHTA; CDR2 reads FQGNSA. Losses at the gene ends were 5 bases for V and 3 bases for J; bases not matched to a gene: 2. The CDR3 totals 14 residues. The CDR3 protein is CASSPGLAEETQYF. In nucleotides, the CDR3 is TGTGCCAGCAGCCCGGGACTAGCGGAAGAGACCCAGTACTTC.

The CDR3 spells CASSVTGVDEQYF. CDR3 sequence (DNA): TGTGCCAGCAGCGTGACAGGGGTCGACGAGCAGTACTTC. The chain carries TRBV7-7 and TRBJ2-7; 8 bases are a match to TRBD1. V lost 5 bases and J lost 5; bases outside the gene matches: 5. The CDR3 spans 13 residues. Germline CDR1 is SSHAT and CDR2 is FNYEAQ (reference sequence).

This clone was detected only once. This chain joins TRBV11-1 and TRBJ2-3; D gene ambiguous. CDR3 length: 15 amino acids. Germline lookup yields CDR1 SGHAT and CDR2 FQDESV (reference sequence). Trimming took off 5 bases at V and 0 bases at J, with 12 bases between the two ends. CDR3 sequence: CASSARPGSTDTQYF. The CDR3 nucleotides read TGTGCCAGCAGCGCCAGACCGGGTAGCACAGATACGCAGTATTTT. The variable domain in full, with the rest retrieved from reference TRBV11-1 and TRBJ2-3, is EAEVAQSPRYKITEKSQAVAFWCDPISGHATLYWYRQILGQGPELLVQFQDESVVDDSQLPKDRFSAERLKGVDSTLKIQPAELGDSAMYLCASSARPGSTDTQYFGPGTRLTVL.

The CDR3 loop is CASSEFVGGEYEQYF. The DNA for the CDR3 is TGTGCCAGCAGTGAATTTGTCGGGGGAGAGTACGAGCAGTACTTC. V usage is TRBV6-1 and J usage is TRBJ2-7; D possibly corresponds to TRBD2 (6 bases). Germline V CDR1 and CDR2: MNHNS, SASEGT. The ends were cut back, 2 bases at V and 4 bases at J, with 15 bases in the middle. CDR3 size: 15 residues.

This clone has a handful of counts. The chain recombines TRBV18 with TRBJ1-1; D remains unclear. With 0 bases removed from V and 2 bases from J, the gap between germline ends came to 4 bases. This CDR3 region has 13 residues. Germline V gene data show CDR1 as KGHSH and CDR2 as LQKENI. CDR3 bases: TGTGCCAGCTCACCACCGAGTAACACTGAAGCTTTCTTT. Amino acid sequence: CASSPPSNTEAFF.

The CDR3 spells CASSVLGRGGYNEQFF. The CDR3 DNA sequence: TGTGCCAGCAGCGTATTAGGGAGGGGGGGTTACAATGAGCAGTTCTTC. This chain joins TRBV9 and TRBJ2-1; perhaps TRBD2 as D (7 bases). The CDR3 is 16 amino acids. V was pared by 1 base and J by 4 bases, with 15 bases between. CDR1 and CDR2 from the germline V gene are SGDLS and YYNGEE.

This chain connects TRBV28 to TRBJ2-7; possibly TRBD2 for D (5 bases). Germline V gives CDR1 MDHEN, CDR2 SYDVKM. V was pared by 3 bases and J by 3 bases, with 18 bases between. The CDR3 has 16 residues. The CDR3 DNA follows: TGTGCCAGCAGTTTCGGCGGGTTTGACCCGGGCTACGAGCAGTACTTC. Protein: CASSFGGFDPGYEQYF.

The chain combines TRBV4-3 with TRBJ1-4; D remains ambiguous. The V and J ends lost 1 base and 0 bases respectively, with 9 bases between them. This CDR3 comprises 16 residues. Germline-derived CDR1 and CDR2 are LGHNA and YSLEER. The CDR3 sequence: CASSQGHRATNEKLFF. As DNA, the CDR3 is TGCGCCAGCAGCCAAGGCCACAGAGCAACTAATGAAAAACTGTTTTTT.

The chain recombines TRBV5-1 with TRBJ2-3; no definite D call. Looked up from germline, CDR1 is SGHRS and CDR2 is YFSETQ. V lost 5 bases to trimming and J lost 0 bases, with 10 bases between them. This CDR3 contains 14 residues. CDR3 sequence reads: CASRIGASTDTQYF. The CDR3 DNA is TGCGCCAGCAGAATAGGAGCTAGCACAGATACGCAGTATTTT.

The CDR3 loop is CASSLGRAIPTEAFF. CDR3 coding DNA: TGTGCCAGCAGCTTAGGGAGGGCTATCCCAACTGAAGCTTTCTTT. The chain uses TRBV7-9 and TRBJ1-1; D gene unclear. V dropped 1 base and J dropped 5 bases, with 14 bases sitting between them. Germline values: CDR1 SEHNR, CDR2 FQNEAQ (reference sequence). The CDR3 is 15 amino acids.

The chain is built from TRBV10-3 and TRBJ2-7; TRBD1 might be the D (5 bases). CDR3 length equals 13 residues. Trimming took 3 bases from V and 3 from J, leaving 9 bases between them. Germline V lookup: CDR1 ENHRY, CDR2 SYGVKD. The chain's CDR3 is CAISEGVSYEQYF. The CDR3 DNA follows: TGTGCCATCAGTGAAGGGGTCAGCTACGAGCAGTACTTC.

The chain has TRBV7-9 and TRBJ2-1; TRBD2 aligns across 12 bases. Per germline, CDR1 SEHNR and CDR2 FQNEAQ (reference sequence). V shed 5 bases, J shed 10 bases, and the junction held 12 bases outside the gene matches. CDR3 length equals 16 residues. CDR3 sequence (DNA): TGTGCCAGCAGCCCGCAACTAGCGGGGGGCCGTCGGGAGCAGTTCTTC. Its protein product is CASSPQLAGGRREQFF.

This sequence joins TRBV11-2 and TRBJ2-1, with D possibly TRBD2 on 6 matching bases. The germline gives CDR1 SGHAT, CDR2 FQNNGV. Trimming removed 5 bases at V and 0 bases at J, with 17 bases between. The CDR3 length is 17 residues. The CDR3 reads CASSNRGGASSYNEQFF. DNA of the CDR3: TGTGCCAGCAGCAATAGGGGCGGGGCGAGCTCCTACAATGAGCAGTTCTTC. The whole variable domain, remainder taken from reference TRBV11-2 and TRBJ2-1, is EAGVAQSPRYKIIEKRQSVAFWCNPISGHATLYWYQQILGQGPKLLIQFQNNGVVDDSQLPKDRFSAERLKGVDSTLKIQPAKLEDSAVYLCASSNRGGASSYNEQFFGPGTRLTVL.

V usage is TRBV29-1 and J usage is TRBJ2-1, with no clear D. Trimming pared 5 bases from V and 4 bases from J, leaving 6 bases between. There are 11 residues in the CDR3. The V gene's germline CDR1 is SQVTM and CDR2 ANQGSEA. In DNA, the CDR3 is TGCAGCGTTTCTGCGTACAATGAGCAGTTCTTC. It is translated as CSVSAYNEQFF.

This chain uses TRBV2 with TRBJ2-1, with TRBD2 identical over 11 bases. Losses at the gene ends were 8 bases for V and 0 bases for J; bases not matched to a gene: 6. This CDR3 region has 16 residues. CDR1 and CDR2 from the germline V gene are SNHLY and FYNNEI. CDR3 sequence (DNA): TGTGCCAGCGGTACTAGCGGGGGAAGCTCCTACAATGAGCAGTTCTTC. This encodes CASGTSGGSSYNEQFF.

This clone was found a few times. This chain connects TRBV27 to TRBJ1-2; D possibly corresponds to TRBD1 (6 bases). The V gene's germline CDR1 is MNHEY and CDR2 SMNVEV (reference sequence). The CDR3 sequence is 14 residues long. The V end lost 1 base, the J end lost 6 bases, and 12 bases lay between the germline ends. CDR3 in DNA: TGTGCCAGCAGTTTATGGGCAGGGGTAGATGGCTACACCTTC. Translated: CASSLWAGVDGYTF.

As DNA, the CDR3 is TGTGCCAGCAGTCCCTACAGGAACTCCTACGAGCAGTACTTC. Translated, it gives CASSPYRNSYEQYF. The rearrangement links TRBV6-5 to TRBJ2-7, with a weak D call TRBD1 (5 bases). The V and J ends lost 5 bases and 0 bases respectively, with 11 bases between them. The CDR3 consists of 14 residues. CDR1 and CDR2 from the germline V gene are MNHEY and SVGAGI.

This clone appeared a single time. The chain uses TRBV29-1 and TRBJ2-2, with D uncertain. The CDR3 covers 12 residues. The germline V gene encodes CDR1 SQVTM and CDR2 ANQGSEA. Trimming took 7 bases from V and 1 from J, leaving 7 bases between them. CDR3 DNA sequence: TGCAGCGCCCGTTTGAACACCGGGGAGCTGTTTTTT. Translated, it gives CSARLNTGELFF.

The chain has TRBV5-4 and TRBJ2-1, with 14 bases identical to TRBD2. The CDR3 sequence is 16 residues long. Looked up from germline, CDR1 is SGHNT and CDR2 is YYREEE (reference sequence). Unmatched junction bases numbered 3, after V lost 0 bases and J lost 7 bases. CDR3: CASSLGTSGRRNEQFF. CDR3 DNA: TGTGCCAGCAGCTTGGGGACTAGCGGGAGGCGAAATGAGCAGTTCTTC.

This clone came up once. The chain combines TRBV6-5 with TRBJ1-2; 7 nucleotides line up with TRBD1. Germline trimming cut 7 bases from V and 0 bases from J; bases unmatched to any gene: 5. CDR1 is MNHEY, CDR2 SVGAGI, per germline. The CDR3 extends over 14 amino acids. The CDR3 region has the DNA TGTGCCAGCACCCGACAGGGTTCTAACTATGGCTACACCTTC. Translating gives CASTRQGSNYGYTF.